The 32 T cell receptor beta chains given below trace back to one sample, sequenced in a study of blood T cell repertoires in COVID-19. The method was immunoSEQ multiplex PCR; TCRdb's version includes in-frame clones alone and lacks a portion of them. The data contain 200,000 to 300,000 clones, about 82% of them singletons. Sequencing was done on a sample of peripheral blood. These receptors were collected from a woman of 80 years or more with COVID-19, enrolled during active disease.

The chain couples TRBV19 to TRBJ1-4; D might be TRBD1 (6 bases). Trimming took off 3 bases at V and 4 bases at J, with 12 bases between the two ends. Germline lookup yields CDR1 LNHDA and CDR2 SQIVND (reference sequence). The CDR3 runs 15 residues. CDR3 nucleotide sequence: TGTGCCAGTAGTATCGGGGGGGGCGATAATGAAAAACTGTTTTTT. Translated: CASSIGGGDNEKLFF.

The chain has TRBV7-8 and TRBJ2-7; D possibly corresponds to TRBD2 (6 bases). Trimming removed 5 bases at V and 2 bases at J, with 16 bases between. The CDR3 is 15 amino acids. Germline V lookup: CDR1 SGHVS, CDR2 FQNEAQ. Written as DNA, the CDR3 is TGTGCCAGCAGCCCCGGGAGAGGGAAAGCCTACGAGCAGTACGTC. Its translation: CASSPGRGKAYEQYV.

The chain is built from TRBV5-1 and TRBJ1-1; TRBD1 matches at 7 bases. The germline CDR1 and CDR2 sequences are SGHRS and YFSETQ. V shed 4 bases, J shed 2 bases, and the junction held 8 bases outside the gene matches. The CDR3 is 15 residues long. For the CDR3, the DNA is TGCGCCAGCAGCCGGTCGACAGGGACCAACACTGAAGCTTTCTTT. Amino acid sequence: CASSRSTGTNTEAFF.

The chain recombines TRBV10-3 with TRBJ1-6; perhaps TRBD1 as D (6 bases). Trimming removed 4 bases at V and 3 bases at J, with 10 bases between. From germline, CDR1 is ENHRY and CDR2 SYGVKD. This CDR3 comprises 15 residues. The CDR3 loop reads CAISVDRNYNSPLHF. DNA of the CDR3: TGTGCCATCAGTGTGGACAGAAACTATAATTCACCCCTCCACTTT.

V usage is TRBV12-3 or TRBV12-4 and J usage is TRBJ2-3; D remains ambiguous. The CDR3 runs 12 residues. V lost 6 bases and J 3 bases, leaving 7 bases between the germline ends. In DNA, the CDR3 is TGTGCCAGCAGGCCCGAGACAGATACGCAGTATTTT. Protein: CASRPETDTQYF.

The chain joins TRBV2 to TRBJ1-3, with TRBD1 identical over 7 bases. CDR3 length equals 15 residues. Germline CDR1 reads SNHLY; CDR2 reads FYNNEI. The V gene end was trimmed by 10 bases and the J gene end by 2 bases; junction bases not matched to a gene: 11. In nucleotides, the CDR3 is TGTGCCATCAACCGTGGGACAGCTACTGGAAACACCATATATTTT. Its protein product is CAINRGTATGNTIYF.

The chain's CDR3 is CASSPQQGSPANYGYTF. DNA of the CDR3: TGTGCCAGCTCACCGCAGCAGGGGAGCCCCGCTAACTATGGCTACACCTTC. The chain is built from TRBV18 and TRBJ1-2; the D gene is possibly TRBD1 (6 bases). The V gene lost 3 bases and the J gene lost 0 bases, with 17 bases spanning the gap. CDR1 is KGHSH, CDR2 LQKENI, per germline. This CDR3 region has 17 residues.

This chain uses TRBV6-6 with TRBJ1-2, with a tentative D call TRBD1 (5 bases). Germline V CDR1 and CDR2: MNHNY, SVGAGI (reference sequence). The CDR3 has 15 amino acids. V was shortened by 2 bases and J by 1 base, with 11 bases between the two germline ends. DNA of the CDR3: TGTGCCAGCAGTTACGGGGCGACCCTTAACTATGGCTACACCTTC. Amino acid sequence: CASSYGATLNYGYTF.

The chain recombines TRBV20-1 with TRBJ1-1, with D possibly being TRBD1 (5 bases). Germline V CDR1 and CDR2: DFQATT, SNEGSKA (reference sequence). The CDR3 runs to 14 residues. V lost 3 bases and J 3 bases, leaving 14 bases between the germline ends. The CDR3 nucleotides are TGCAGTGCTAGTCGACAGCTTATGGACACTGAAGCTTTCTTT. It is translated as CSASRQLMDTEAFF.

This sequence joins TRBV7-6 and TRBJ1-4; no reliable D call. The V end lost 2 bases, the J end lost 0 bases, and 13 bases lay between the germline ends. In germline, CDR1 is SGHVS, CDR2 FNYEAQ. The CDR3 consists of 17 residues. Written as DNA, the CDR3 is TGTGCCAGCAGCTTACGGACTCCGGTTGCAACTAATGAAAAACTGTTTTTT. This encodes CASSLRTPVATNEKLFF.

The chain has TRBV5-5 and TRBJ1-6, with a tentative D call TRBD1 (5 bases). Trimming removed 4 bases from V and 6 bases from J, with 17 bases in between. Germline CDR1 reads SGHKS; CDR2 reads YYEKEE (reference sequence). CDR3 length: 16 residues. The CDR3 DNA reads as TGTGCCAGCAGCCGACTCGGGGGGGGGTCTAATTCACCCCTCCACTTT. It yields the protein CASSRLGGGSNSPLHF.

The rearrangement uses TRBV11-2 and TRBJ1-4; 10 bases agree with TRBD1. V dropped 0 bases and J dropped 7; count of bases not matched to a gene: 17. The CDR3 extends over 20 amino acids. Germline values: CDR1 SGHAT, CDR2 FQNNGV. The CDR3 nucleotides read TGTGCCAGCAGCTTAGATGGGGGTTTGGGACAGGGGCGTTCGGCTGAAAAACTGTTTTTT. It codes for CASSLDGGLGQGRSAEKLFF.

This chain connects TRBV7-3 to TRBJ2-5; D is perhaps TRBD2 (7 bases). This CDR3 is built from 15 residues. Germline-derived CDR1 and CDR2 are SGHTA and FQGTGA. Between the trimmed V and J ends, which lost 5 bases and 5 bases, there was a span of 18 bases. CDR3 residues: CASSEGGALRETQYF. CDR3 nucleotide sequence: TGTGCCAGCAGCGAAGGGGGGGCCCTAAGGGAGACCCAGTACTTC.

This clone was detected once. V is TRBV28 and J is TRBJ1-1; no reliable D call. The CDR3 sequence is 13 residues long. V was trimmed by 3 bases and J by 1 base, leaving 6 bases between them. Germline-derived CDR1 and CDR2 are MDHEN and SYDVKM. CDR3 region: CASSLKPNTEAFF. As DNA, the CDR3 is TGTGCCAGCAGTTTGAAGCCGAACACTGAAGCTTTCTTT.

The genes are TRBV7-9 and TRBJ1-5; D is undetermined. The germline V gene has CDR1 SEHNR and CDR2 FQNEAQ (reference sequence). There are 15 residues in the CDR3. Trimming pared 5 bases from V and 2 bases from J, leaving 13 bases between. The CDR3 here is CASSPIVPGNQPQHF. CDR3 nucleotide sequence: TGTGCCAGCAGCCCAATCGTCCCGGGCAATCAGCCCCAGCATTTT.

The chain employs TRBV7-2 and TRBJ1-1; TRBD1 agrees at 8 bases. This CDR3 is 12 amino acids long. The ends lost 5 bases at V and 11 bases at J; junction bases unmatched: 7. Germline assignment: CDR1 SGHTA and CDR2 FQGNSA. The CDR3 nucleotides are TGTGCCAGCAGCCTTCGACAGGGGTACGCTTTCTTT. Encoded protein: CASSLRQGYAFF.

CDR3 sequence: CASLQGNRGEKLFF. CDR3 DNA: TGTGCCAGCCTTCAGGGGAACAGGGGTGAAAAACTGTTTTTT. The rearrangement joins TRBV5-8 to TRBJ1-4, with 7 bases identical to TRBD1. With 7 bases clipped from V and 7 bases from J, the junction kept 10 bases outside the gene matches. Looked up from germline, CDR1 is SGHTS and CDR2 is YDEGEE. CDR3 length: 14 residues.

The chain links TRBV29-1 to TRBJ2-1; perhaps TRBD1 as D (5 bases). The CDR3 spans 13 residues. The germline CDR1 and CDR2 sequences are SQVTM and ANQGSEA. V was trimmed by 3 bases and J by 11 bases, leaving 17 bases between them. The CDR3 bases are TGCAGCGTTGAGGAATCCCCTGGGGCCCAGCAGTTCTTC. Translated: CSVEESPGAQQFF.

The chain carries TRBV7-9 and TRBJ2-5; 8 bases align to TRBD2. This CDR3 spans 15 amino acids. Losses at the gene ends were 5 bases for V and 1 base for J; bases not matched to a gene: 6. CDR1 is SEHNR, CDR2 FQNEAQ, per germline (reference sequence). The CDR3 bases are TGTGCCAGCAGCCCAGCTAGCGGGTTCCAAGAGACCCAGTACTTC. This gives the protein CASSPASGFQETQYF.

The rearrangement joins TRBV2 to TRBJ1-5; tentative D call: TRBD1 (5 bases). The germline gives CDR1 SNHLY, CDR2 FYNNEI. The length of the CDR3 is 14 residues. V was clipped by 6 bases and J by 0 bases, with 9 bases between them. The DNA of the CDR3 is TGTGCCAGCAGGGCAGGGTTTAGCAATCAGCCCCAGCATTTT. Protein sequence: CASRAGFSNQPQHF. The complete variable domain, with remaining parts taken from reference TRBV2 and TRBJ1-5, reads EPEVTQTPSHQVTQMGQEVILRCVPISNHLYFYWYRQILGQKVEFLVSFYNNEISEKSEIFDDQFSVERPDGSNFTLKIRSTKLEDSAMYFCASRAGFSNQPQHFGDGTRLSIL.

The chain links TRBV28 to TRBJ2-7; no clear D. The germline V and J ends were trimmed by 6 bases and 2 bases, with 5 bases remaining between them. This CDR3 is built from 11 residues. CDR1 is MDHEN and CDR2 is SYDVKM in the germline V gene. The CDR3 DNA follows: TGTGCCAGCAGCTATACCTACGAGCAGTACTTC. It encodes CASSYTYEQYF.

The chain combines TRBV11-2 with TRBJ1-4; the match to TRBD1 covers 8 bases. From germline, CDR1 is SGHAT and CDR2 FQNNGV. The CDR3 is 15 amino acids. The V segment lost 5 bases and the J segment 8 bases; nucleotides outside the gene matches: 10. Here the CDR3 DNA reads TGTGCCAGCAGCCCAGGGACAGGACTGCGGGAAAAACTGTTTTTT. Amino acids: CASSPGTGLREKLFF.

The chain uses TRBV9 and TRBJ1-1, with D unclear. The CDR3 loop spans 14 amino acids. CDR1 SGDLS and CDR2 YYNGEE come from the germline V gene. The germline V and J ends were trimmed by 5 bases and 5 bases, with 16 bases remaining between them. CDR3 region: CASRGAIRGTEAFF. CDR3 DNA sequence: TGTGCCAGCAGGGGAGCAATCCGGGGAACTGAAGCTTTCTTT. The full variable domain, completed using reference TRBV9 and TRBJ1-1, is DSGVTQTPKHLITATGQRVTLRCSPRSGDLSVYWYQQSLDQGLQFLIQYYNGEERAKGNILERFSAQQFPDLHSELNLSSLELGDSALYFCASRGAIRGTEAFFGQGTRLTVV.

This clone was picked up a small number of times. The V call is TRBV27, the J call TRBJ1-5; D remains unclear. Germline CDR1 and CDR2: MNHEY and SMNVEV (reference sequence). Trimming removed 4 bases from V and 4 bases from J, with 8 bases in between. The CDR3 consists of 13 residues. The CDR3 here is CASSSAGNQPQHF. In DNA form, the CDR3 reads TGTGCCAGCAGTTCCGCGGGAAATCAGCCCCAGCATTTT.

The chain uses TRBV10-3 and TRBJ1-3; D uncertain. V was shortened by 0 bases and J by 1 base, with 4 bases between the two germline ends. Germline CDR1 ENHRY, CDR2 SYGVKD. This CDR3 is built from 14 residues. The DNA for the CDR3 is TGTGCCATCAGTGAGTCGAGGTCTGGAAACACCATATATTTT. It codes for CAISESRSGNTIYF.

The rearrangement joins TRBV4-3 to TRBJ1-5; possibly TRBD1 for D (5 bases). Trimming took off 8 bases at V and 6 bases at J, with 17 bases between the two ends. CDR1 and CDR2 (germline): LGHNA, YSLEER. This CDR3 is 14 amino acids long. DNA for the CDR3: TGCGCCAGCTCCCGGGGCCAGGGAGGTCAGCCCCAGCATTTT. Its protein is CASSRGQGGQPQHF.

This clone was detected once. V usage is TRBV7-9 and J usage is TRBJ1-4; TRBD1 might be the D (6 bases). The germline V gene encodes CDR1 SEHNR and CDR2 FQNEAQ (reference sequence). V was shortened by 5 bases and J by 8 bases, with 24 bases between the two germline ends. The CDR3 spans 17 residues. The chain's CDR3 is CASSPAGGRQGREKLFF. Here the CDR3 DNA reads TGTGCCAGCAGCCCAGCCGGGGGGAGGCAGGGGAGAGAAAAACTGTTTTTT. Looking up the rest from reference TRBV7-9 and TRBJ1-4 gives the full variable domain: DTGVSQNPRHKITKRGQNVTFRCDPISEHNRLYWYRQTLGQGPEFLTYFQNEAQLEKSRLLSDRFSAERPKGSFSTLEIQRTEQGDSAMYLCASSPAGGRQGREKLFFGSGTQLSVL.

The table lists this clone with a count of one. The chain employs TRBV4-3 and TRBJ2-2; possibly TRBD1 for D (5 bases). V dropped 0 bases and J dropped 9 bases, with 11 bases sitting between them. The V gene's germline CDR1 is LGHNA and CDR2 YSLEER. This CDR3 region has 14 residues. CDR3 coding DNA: TGCGCCAGCAGCCAAGATGGAAGGGGTAGGGAGCTGTTTTTT. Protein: CASSQDGRGRELFF.

CDR3 loop: CASSPNPRATDTQYF. CDR3 sequence (DNA): TGTGCCAGCAGCCCGAACCCGAGAGCAACAGATACGCAGTATTTT. V and J are TRBV3-1 (or the pseudogene TRBV3-2) and TRBJ2-3, with D uncertain. V shed 4 bases and J shed 3 bases, with 14 bases lying between them. Germline values: CDR1 LGHDT, CDR2 YNNKEL (reference sequence). This CDR3 comprises 15 residues.

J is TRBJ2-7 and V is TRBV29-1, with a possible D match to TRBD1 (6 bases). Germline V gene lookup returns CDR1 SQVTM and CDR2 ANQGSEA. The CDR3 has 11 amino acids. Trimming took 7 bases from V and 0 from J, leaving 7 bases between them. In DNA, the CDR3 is TGCAGCGCCAGGGGCTCCTACGAGCAGTACTTC. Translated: CSARGSYEQYF.

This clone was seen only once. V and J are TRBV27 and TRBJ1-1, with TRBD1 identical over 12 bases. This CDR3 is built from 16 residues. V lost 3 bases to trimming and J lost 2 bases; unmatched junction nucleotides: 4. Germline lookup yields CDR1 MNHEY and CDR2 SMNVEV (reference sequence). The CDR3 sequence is CASSFRGTGGNTEAFF. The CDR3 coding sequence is TGTGCCAGCAGTTTCCGCGGGACAGGGGGCAACACTGAAGCTTTCTTT.

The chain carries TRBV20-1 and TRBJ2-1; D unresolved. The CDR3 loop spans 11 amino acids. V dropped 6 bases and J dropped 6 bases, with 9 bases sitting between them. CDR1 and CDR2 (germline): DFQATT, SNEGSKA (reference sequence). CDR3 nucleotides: TGCAGTGCGCCGCAGCGCAATGAGCAGTTCTTC. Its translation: CSAPQRNEQFF.